These 15 T cell receptor beta chains were sequenced from one sample in a study of CD8+CD57+ T cells in acquired aplastic anemia. By flow cytometry, patients selected for sequencing had shown an expansion of CD8+CD57+ cells. CDR3 and TCR beta VDJ profiling relied on genomic DNA as the template. TCRdb ran MiXCR on the reads and lists one entry per CDR3 protein. The sample yields a few hundred thousand distinct CDR3 sequences, roughly 50% seen once. Sequencing was performed on sorted CD4+, CD8+, or CD8+CD57+ T cells (not recorded which) from PBMCs. The origin of the receptors is a human donor with aplastic anemia.

The chain has TRBV2 and TRBJ1-4; D is possibly TRBD1 (6 bases). This CDR3 has 19 residues. V was shortened by 5 bases and J by 0 bases, with 22 bases between the two germline ends. CDR1 and CDR2 from the germline V gene are SNHLY and FYNNEI. In nucleotides, the CDR3 is TGTGCCAGCAGTTTATCGGTCCCCGGACAGATTGCAACTAATGAAAAACTGTTTTTT. It encodes CASSLSVPGQIATNEKLFF.

The chain is built from TRBV7-2 and TRBJ2-1; 8 bases are a match to TRBD2. Germline CDR1 SGHTA, CDR2 FQGNSA. The CDR3 length is 14 residues. V shed 1 base, J shed 6 bases, and the junction held 2 bases outside the gene matches. The CDR3 DNA is TGTGCCAGCAGCTTAGTAGCGGGGATCAATGAGCAGTTCTTC. This encodes CASSLVAGINEQFF. The variable domain in full, with the rest retrieved from reference TRBV7-2 and TRBJ2-1, is GAGVSQSPSNKVTEKGKDVELRCDPISGHTALYWYRQSLGQGLEFLIYFQGNSAPDKSGLPSDRFSAERTGGSVSTLTIQRTQQEDSAVYLCASSLVAGINEQFFGPGTRLTVL.

The chain couples TRBV10-3 to TRBJ1-6; D call uncertain. V lost 7 bases and J lost 6, with 10 bases in between. This CDR3 contains 13 residues. CDR1 is ENHRY and CDR2 is SYGVKD in the germline V gene. The CDR3: CAITGIRNSPLHF. CDR3 sequence (DNA): TGTGCCATCACCGGTATTCGTAATTCACCCCTCCACTTT.

This clonotype was seen more than once but under ten times. A much larger clone lies one base from this, so it may be a read error. The V and J genes are TRBV9 and TRBJ2-1, with D possibly TRBD1 on 6 matching bases. V was clipped by 4 bases and J by 9 bases, with 17 bases between them. The germline V gene has CDR1 SGDLS and CDR2 YYNGEE. The CDR3 has 14 residues. The DNA for the CDR3 is TGTGCCAGCAGCATAGTAGCTAAAGGGGGTGAGCAGTTCTTC. Translating it yields CASSIVAKGGEQFF.

This clonotype has at least ten counts. The chain carries TRBV19 and TRBJ1-2, with D maybe TRBD1 (6 bases). CDR1 is LNHDA and CDR2 is SQIVND in the germline V gene (reference sequence). The CDR3 loop spans 16 amino acids. Trimming shortened V by 5 bases and J by 2 bases, and 18 bases separated the two germline ends. The CDR3 bases are TGTGCCAGTAGTCGAGCGGACAGCTCACAAAACTATGGCTACACCTTC. This encodes CASSRADSSQNYGYTF.

To note about this clonotype: This clone may be a read error of a much larger clone one base away. The chain combines TRBV7-9 with TRBJ2-3; D perhaps matches TRBD2 (5 bases). The CDR3 runs to 13 residues. Trimming stripped 3 bases from V and 8 bases from J, with 12 bases between. The germline gives CDR1 SEHNR, CDR2 FQNEAQ (reference sequence). The CDR3 reads CASSFGEAGTQYF. CDR3 DNA: TGTGCCAGCAGCTTCGGGGAAGCAGGTACGCAGTATTTT.

The chain couples TRBV19 to TRBJ2-1, with D hard to call. The V end was cut by 5 bases, the J end by 5 bases, with 13 bases between. Germline CDR1 reads LNHDA; CDR2 reads SQIVND (reference sequence). There are 14 residues in the CDR3. The CDR3, as DNA: TGTGCCAGTAGTTGGCTGGTTGGGGACAATGAGCAGTTCTTC. It specifies CASSWLVGDNEQFF.

There are a few counts of this clonotype. This chain connects TRBV20-1 to TRBJ2-7; tentatively, D is TRBD1 (6 bases). Trimming left V 1 base short and J 3 bases short, with 10 bases between. Germline V CDR1 and CDR2: DFQATT, SNEGSKA (reference sequence). This CDR3 region has 13 residues. CDR3 protein: CSARALDSYEQYF. The CDR3 nucleotides are TGCAGTGCTAGAGCCCTGGACAGCTACGAGCAGTACTTC.

Of note for this clonotype: The germline gene is not matched at one end of the junction; a read error may be the cause. V gene TRBV20-1 combines with J gene TRBJ1-1; D is perhaps TRBD1 (5 bases). The CDR3 is made up of 14 amino acids. CDR1 DFQATT and CDR2 SNEGSKA come from the germline V gene (reference sequence). CDR3: CSARGDGTNTEALF. In nucleotides, the CDR3 is TGCAGTGCTAGAGGGGACGGGACGAACACTGAAGCTCTCTTT.

A remark on this clonotype: Relative to the germline gene, one junction end is altered; a read error may explain this. V is TRBV15 and J is TRBJ2-5, with 9 bases aligning to TRBD1. The assigned J gene may be wrong: the sequence end matches TRBJ2-7 better. Germline V CDR1 and CDR2: LNHNV, YYDKDF (reference sequence). The CDR3 loop spans 15 amino acids. CDR3 residues: CASSLRGTGPYEQYF. The CDR3, as DNA: TGTGCCAGCAGCCTAAGGGGGACAGGGCCATACGAGCAGTACTTC.

The V call is TRBV20-1, the J call TRBJ2-1, with 16 nucleotides matching TRBD2. Germline V CDR1 and CDR2: DFQATT, SNEGSKA (reference sequence). The CDR3 loop spans 14 amino acids. The junction had 2 bases not matched to a gene; V was cut back by 2 bases and J by 10 bases. This chain's CDR3 is CSARTGLAGGEQFF. In nucleotides, the CDR3 is TGCAGTGCTAGAACGGGACTAGCGGGGGGGGAGCAGTTCTTC.

The sample holds many counts of this clonotype. V gene TRBV5-1 combines with J gene TRBJ2-7, with 8 bases aligning to TRBD1. After removal of 1 base from V and 6 bases from J, the junction contained 9 bases not matched to a gene. The CDR3 totals 15 residues. In germline, CDR1 is SGHRS, CDR2 YFSETQ. The CDR3 nucleotides read TGCGCCAGCAGCTTGATTCATGGCAGGGGGCTCGAGCAGTACTTC. Translating gives CASSLIHGRGLEQYF.

The V call is TRBV27, the J call TRBJ1-4; the match to TRBD1 covers 8 bases. V lost 4 bases and J lost 7; bases outside the gene matches: 8. This CDR3 has 15 residues. Germline values: CDR1 MNHEY, CDR2 SMNVEV (reference sequence). The CDR3 loop reads CASSSQGAGGEKLFF. Written as DNA, the CDR3 is TGTGCCAGCAGTTCCCAGGGGGCAGGGGGTGAAAAACTGTTTTTT. Full variable domain (outside the CDR3, taken from reference TRBV27 and TRBJ1-4): EAQVTQNPRYLITVTGKKLTVTCSQNMNHEYMSWYRQDPGLGLRQIYYSMNVEVTDKGDVPEGYKVSRKEKRNFPLILESPSPNQTSLYFCASSSQGAGGEKLFFGSGTQLSVL.

V usage is TRBV2 and J usage is TRBJ1-4; D is undetermined. The CDR3 is 14 residues long. Germline V lookup: CDR1 SNHLY, CDR2 FYNNEI. The V gene lost 8 bases and the J gene lost 0 bases, with 10 bases spanning the gap. CDR3 sequence (DNA): TGTGCCAGCGAGACGGTTGCAACTAATGAAAAACTGTTTTTT. Amino acids: CASETVATNEKLFF.

The sample holds a few counts of this clonotype. The chain employs TRBV15 and TRBJ2-1, with 8 bases fitting TRBD2. CDR3 length: 17 amino acids. CDR1 LNHNV and CDR2 YYDKDF come from the germline V gene (reference sequence). V dropped 5 bases and J dropped 3; count of bases not matched to a gene: 12. CDR3 loop: CATSFRLAGGVYNEQFF. DNA of the CDR3: TGTGCCACCAGCTTCCGACTAGCCGGGGGGGTCTACAATGAGCAGTTCTTC.